This T cell receptor beta chain was retrieved from a study of cytomegalovirus exposure and HLA in healthy donors. Germline V gene sequence: CDR1 SNHLY, CDR2 FYNNEI. The CDR3 extends over 12 amino acids. The V gene end was trimmed by 8 bases and the J gene end by 3 bases; junction bases not matched to a gene: 3. The PCR had 60 Vbeta and 13 Jbeta primers. TCRdb's copy holds only in-frame clones and misses some; the assay was immunoSEQ multiplex PCR. This sample yields under 150,000 clones, of which around four fifths are seen a single time; approximately 1.4% belongs to the top ten. The sequence was collected from a man between 40 and 49 years old in good health and CMV-seronegative. The gene calls are TRBV2 and TRBJ1-2; 7 nucleotides agree with TRBD1. Sequencing was carried out using PBMCs. For the CDR3, the DNA is TGTGCCAGCGCCGGACAGGACTATGGCTACACCTTC. Protein product: CASAGQDYGYTF.